This T cell receptor beta chain was recovered during a study of cytomegalovirus exposure and HLA in healthy donors. There are a few counts of this clone. These donors were members of the approximately 120-subject validation cohort, a group separate from the roughly 670-subject first cohort. This CDR3 contains 14 residues. The V end lost 5 bases, the J end lost 0 bases, and 8 bases lay between the germline ends. The germline CDR1 and CDR2 sequences are MNHNY and SVGAGI (reference sequence). The method was immunoSEQ multiplex PCR; TCRdb's version includes in-frame clones alone and lacks a portion of them. Of about 160,000 clones in the sample, over 85% were seen once.

This receptor was taken from a young woman in good health and CMV-seropositive. Sequencing was carried out using PBMCs. The V gene is TRBV6-6, the J gene TRBJ1-5; D call uncertain. CDR3 region: CASSITVSNQPQHF. The CDR3 nucleotides are TGTGCCAGCAGTATCACGGTTAGCAATCAGCCCCAGCATTTT.